These T cell receptor beta chains were read from a single sample in a study of identical twins. TCRdb passed the 5' RACE reads through MiXCR, listing each CDR3 protein once. The sample has roughly 1,500,000 distinct CDR3 sequences, 25% to 35% seen once. Material for sequencing was cord blood. The receptors were gathered from a newborn girl in good health. Each CDR3 is given with its conserved first and last residue. A D gene is named only where the DNA matches it firmly. Expanded clones are given a class, and other clones once, few, many or no size at all.

J gene | clone size | D gene | V gene | CDR3 DNA | CDR3 protein
TRBJ2-4 | NA | NA | TRBV7-2 | TGTGCCAGCAGCTTAGTCGGGGGAATCATTCAGTACTTC | CASSLVGGIIQYF
TRBJ1-1 | NA | TRBD1 | TRBV29-1 | TGCAGCGTCCACGGACAGGCCGGGAACACTGAAGCTTTCTTT | CSVHGQAGNTEAFF
TRBJ2-1 | NA | NA | TRBV20-1 | TGCAGTGCGCTTGGGAACAATGAGCAGTTCTTC | CSALGNNEQFF
TRBJ2-1 | NA | TRBD2 | TRBV20-1 | TGCAGTGCTAGAGTATTTGGGCGGGAGACGAATGAGCAGTTCTTC | CSARVFGRETNEQFF
TRBJ1-1 | many | NA | TRBV12-3/TRBV12-4 | TGTGCCAGCAGTACCCGACACATGAACACTGAAGCTTTCTTT | CASSTRHMNTEAFF
TRBJ2-7 | many | NA | TRBV4-2 | TGTGCCAGCAGCCAATCTCTGGATCTCTACGAGCAGTACTTC | CASSQSLDLYEQYF
TRBJ1-2 | NA | TRBD1 | TRBV19 | TGTGCCAGTATAGGTCCAAAACAGGGGACTAACTATGGCTACACCTTC | CASIGPKQGTNYGYTF
TRBJ2-1 | NA | NA | TRBV28 | TGTGCCAGCAGTTTACCGGGCAAGGGGCAAGAGACCCAGTTCTTC | CASSLPGKGQETQFF
TRBJ1-5 | once | TRBD1 | TRBV24-1 | TGTGCCACCAGTGATGCCGGCAGGGGGGGCAATCAGCCCCAGCATTTT | CATSDAGRGGNQPQHF
TRBJ2-5 | NA | NA | TRBV20-1 | TGCAGTGCTAGAGTCACGGCTAGCCGAGAGACCCAGTACTTC | CSARVTASRETQYF
TRBJ2-3 | NA | TRBD2 | TRBV4-1 | TGCGCCAGCAGCGGACTAGCGGGGGTATATAGCACAGATACGCAGTATTTT | CASSGLAGVYSTDTQYF
TRBJ2-3 | NA | NA | TRBV5-1 | TGCGCCAGCAGCTTGGCCCCCTTTAGCACAGATACGCAGTATTTT | CASSLAPFSTDTQYF
TRBJ2-1 | few | TRBD1 | TRBV12-3/TRBV12-4 | TGTGCCAGCAGCGAACAGGGGGGCACCTACAATGAGCAGTTCTTC | CASSEQGGTYNEQFF
TRBJ2-1 | many | TRBD2 | TRBV4-2 | TGTGCCAGCAGCCCCGGACTAGCGGGGGCCAATGAGCAGTTCTTC | CASSPGLAGANEQFF
TRBJ1-3 | NA | NA | TRBV6-1 | TGTGCCAGCAATGATTTGTGGAAGTACTCTGGAAACACCATATATTTT | CASNDLWKYSGNTIYF
TRBJ2-5 | NA | TRBD2 | TRBV2 | TGTGCCAGCAAGTTGGCGGGAGGAGAGACCCAGTACTTC | CASKLAGGETQYF
TRBJ2-3 | NA | NA | TRBV4-1 | TGCGCCAGCAGCCAAGGTCCGGACTCCCGCACAGATACGCAGTATTTT | CASSQGPDSRTDTQYF
TRBJ1-3 | NA | NA | TRBV7-2 | TGTGCCAGCAGCTTTTCGGAGGGCTTCTCTGGAAACACCATATATTTT | CASSFSEGFSGNTIYF
TRBJ2-1 | many | TRBD1 | TRBV29-1 | TGCAGCGTACCGGGACAGGGTCCCAATGAGCAGTTCTTC | CSVPGQGPNEQFF